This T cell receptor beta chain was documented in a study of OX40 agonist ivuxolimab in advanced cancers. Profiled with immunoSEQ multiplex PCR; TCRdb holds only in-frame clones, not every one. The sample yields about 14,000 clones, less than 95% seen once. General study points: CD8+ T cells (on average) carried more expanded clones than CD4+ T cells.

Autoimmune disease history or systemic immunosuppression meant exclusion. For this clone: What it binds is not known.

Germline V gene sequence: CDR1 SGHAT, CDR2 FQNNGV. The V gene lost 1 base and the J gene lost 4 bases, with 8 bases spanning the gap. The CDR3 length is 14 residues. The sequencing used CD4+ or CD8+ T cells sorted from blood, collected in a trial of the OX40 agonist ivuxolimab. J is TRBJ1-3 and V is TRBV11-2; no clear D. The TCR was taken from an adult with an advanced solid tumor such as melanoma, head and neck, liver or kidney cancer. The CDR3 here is CASSLAAVGNTIYF. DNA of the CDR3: TGTGCCAGCAGCTTAGCGGCGGTCGGAAACACCATATATTTT.